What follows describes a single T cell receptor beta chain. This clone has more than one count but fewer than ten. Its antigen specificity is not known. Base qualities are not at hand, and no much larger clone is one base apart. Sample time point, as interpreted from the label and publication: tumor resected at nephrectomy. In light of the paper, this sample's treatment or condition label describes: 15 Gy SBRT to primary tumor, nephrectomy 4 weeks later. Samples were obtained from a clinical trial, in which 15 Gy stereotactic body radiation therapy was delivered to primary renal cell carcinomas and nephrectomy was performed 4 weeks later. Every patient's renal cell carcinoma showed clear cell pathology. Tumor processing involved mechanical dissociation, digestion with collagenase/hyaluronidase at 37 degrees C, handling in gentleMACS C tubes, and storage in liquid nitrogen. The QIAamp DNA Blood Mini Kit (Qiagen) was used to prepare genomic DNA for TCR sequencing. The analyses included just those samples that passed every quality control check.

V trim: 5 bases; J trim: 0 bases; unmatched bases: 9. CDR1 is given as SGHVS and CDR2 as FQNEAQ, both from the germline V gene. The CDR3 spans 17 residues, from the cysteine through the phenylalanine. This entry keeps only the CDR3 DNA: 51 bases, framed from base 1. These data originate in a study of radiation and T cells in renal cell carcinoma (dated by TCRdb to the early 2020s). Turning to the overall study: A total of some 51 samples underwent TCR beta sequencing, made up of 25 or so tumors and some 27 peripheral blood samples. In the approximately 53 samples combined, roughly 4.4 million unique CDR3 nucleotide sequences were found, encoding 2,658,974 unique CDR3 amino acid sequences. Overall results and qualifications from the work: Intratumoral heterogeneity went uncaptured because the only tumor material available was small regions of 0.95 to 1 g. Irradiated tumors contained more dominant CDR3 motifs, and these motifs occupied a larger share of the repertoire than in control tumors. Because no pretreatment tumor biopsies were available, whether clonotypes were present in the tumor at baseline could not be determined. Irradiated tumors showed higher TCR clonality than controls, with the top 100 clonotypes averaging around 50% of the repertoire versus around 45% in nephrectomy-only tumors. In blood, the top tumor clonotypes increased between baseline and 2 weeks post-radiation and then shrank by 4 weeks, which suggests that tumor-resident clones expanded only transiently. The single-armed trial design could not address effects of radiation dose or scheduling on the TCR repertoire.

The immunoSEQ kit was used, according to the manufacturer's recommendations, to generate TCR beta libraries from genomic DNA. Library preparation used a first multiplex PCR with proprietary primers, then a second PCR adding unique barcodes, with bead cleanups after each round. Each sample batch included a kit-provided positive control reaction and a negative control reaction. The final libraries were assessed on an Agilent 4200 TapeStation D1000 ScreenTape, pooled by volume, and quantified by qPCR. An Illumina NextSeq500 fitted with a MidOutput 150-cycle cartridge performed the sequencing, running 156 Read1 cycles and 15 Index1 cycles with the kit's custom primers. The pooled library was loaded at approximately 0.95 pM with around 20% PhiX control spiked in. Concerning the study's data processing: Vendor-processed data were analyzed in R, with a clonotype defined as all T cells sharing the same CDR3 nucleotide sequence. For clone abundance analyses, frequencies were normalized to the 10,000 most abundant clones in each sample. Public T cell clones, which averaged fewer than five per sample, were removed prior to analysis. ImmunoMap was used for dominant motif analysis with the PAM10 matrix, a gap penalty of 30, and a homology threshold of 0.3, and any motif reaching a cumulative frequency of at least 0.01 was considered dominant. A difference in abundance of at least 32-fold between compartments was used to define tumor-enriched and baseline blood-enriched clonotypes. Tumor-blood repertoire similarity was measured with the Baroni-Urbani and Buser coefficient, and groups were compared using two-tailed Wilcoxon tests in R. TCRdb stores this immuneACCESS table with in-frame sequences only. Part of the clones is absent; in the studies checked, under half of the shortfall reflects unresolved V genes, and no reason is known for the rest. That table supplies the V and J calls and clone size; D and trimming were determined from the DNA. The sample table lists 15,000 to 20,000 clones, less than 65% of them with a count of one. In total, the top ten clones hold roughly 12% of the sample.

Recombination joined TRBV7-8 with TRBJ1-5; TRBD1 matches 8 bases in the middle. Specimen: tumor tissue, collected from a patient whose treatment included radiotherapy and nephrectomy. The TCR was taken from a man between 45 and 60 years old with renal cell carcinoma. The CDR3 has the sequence CASSITGGSYSNQPQHF. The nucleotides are TGTGCCAGCAGCATCACAGGGGGGTCCTATAGCAATCAGCCCCAGCATTTT.